The 21 T cell receptor beta chains below all came from one sample that was sequenced in a study of blood T cell repertoires in COVID-19. TCRdb's table, derived via immunoSEQ multiplex PCR, lists solely in-frame clones and lacks some. This table has fewer than 400,000 clones, 90% appearing once. Sequences were obtained from PBMCs or T cells enriched from blood (not recorded which). The receptors were sampled from a woman in her 30s who had been exposed to COVID-19.

V usage is TRBV6-2 or TRBV6-3 and J usage is TRBJ2-3, with 13 bases aligning to TRBD2. This CDR3 region has 19 residues. Germline loops: CDR1 MNHEY, CDR2 SVGEGT. V lost 4 bases to trimming and J lost 3 bases; unmatched junction nucleotides: 13. CDR3 sequence: CASSSLTSGGIHRTDTQYF. The CDR3 DNA is TGTGCCAGCAGTTCCCTGACTAGCGGGGGGATCCACAGAACAGATACGCAGTATTTT.

This chain connects TRBV7-9 to TRBJ2-7, with 9 nucleotides matching TRBD1. Germline V lookup: CDR1 SEHNR, CDR2 FQNEAQ (reference sequence). V gave up 5 bases and J gave up 2 bases; unmatched junction bases: 4. The CDR3 totals 14 residues. CDR3 sequence reads: CASSVDRGTYEQYF. CDR3 coding DNA: TGTGCCAGCAGCGTTGACAGGGGGACCTACGAGCAGTACTTC.

CDR3 sequence reads: CASSESRLAYLQETQYF. The CDR3 nucleotides are TGTGCCAGCAGTGAATCCCGACTAGCCTATCTCCAAGAGACCCAGTACTTC. The J gene is TRBJ2-5, the V gene TRBV6-1; 7 nucleotides align to TRBD2. The CDR3 is 17 residues long. From germline, CDR1 is MNHNS and CDR2 SASEGT. The trim removed 2 bases at V and 1 base at J, leaving 10 bases unmatched.

The chain uses TRBV2 and TRBJ1-4; tentative D call: TRBD1 (5 bases). CDR1 SNHLY and CDR2 FYNNEI come from the germline V gene. The length of the CDR3 is 14 residues. Trimming pared 6 bases from V and 4 bases from J, leaving 12 bases between. The CDR3 DNA reads as TGTGCCAGCAGACAGGATAGGAGTAATGAAAAACTGTTTTTT. Translated: CASRQDRSNEKLFF.

J is TRBJ1-1 and V is TRBV7-8; 7 bases are a match to TRBD1. With V trimmed by 0 bases and J by 6 bases, 10 bases remained unmatched. The CDR3 totals 16 residues. Germline V gene data show CDR1 as SGHVS and CDR2 as FQNEAQ. CDR3 bases: TGTGCCAGCAGCTTAGCGCTAAAGGGGGCTTCAGCTGAAGCTTTCTTT. Its translation is CASSLALKGASAEAFF.

A few counts support this clone. The V and J genes are TRBV10-3 and TRBJ2-7; 9 bases align to TRBD2. J lost 3 bases, V lost 10 bases, and 10 bases had no gene match. The CDR3 loop spans 14 amino acids. CDR1 ENHRY and CDR2 SYGVKD come from the germline V gene. The CDR3 region has the DNA TGTGCCACCACCCCGGGACTAGCCTACTACGAGCAGTACTTC. Amino acids: CATTPGLAYYEQYF.

The rearrangement joins TRBV3-1 (or the pseudogene TRBV3-2) to TRBJ2-7, with TRBD2 matching 11 bases. CDR1 and CDR2 from the germline V gene are LGHDT and YNNKEL (reference sequence). V trimming: 1 base; J trimming: 4 bases; junction bases outside the gene matches: 3. There are 15 residues in the CDR3. CDR3 coding DNA: TGTGCCAGCAGCCAAGGTGCTAGCGGGAGGTACGAGCAGTACTTC. This codes for CASSQGASGRYEQYF.

V is TRBV5-1 and J is TRBJ2-3; TRBD2 matches 7 bases. Per germline, CDR1 SGHRS and CDR2 YFSETQ. V gave up 2 bases and J gave up 0 bases; unmatched junction bases: 15. The CDR3 loop spans 19 amino acids. CDR3 sequence (DNA): TGCGCCAGCAGCTTACAACTAGCGATCAGCGTCTCTAGCACAGATACGCAGTATTTT. Its translation is CASSLQLAISVSSTDTQYF.

This clone was observed a few times. The rearrangement uses TRBV7-9 and TRBJ1-4; 9 nucleotides line up with TRBD1. The length of the CDR3 is 14 residues. Germline V gene lookup returns CDR1 SEHNR and CDR2 FQNEAQ (reference sequence). Losses at the gene ends were 4 bases for V and 8 bases for J; bases not matched to a gene: 5. The CDR3 sequence is CASSSQGAREKLFF. For the CDR3, the DNA is TGTGCCAGCAGCTCACAGGGGGCGAGGGAAAAACTGTTTTTT. Supplemented by reference TRBV7-9 and TRBJ1-4, the full variable domain reads DTGVSQNPRHKITKRGQNVTFRCDPISEHNRLYWYRQTLGQGPEFLTYFQNEAQLEKSRLLSDRFSAERPKGSFSTLEIQRTEQGDSAMYLCASSSQGAREKLFFGSGTQLSVL.

The chain links TRBV5-6 to TRBJ1-5; no clear D gene. The V and J ends lost 0 bases and 10 bases respectively, with 20 bases between them. The germline gives CDR1 SGHDT, CDR2 YYEEEE. This CDR3 contains 16 residues. CDR3 residues: CASSLGERRLSQPQHF. CDR3 DNA sequence: TGTGCCAGCAGCTTGGGAGAAAGGCGACTATCTCAACCCCAGCATTTT.

This sequence joins TRBV20-1 and TRBJ2-5, with TRBD1 as a possible D gene (6 bases). Per germline, CDR1 DFQATT and CDR2 SNEGSKA (reference sequence). This CDR3 region has 11 residues. For the CDR3, the DNA is TGCTCAGACAGGAACCAAGAGACCCAGTACTTC. Its protein is CSDRNQETQYF.

The chain links TRBV10-3 to TRBJ1-6; unclear D gene. This CDR3 is 13 amino acids long. Trimming took off 11 bases at V and 0 bases at J, with 8 bases between the two ends. CDR1 and CDR2 from the germline V gene are ENHRY and SYGVKD. In DNA form, the CDR3 reads TGTGCCTCCAGAACCTCCTATAATTCACCCCTCCACTTT. Translation: CASRTSYNSPLHF.

V is TRBV11-2 and J is TRBJ2-2; TRBD2 matches 10 bases. Germline V lookup: CDR1 SGHAT, CDR2 FQNNGV. CDR3 length: 19 residues. The J segment lost 0 bases and the V segment lost 3 bases, leaving 10 bases of the junction unmatched. In nucleotides, the CDR3 is TGTGCCAGCAGCTTGCGGGCTAGCGGGGGACCCGCGAACACCGGGGAGCTGTTTTTT. Encoded protein: CASSLRASGGPANTGELFF.

The gene calls are TRBV4-2 and TRBJ2-3; 10 nucleotides agree with TRBD2. V lost 6 bases to trimming and J lost 0 bases; unmatched junction nucleotides: 9. CDR3 length: 17 residues. The germline CDR1 and CDR2 sequences are LGHNA and YNFKEQ. CDR3 DNA sequence: TGTGCCAGCAGTCGTGGACTAGCGGCCGACAGCACAGATACGCAGTATTTT. Encoded protein: CASSRGLAADSTDTQYF.

The chain couples TRBV6-5 to TRBJ2-7; possible D gene TRBD1, 6 bases. Trimming shortened V by 8 bases and J by 3 bases, and 20 bases separated the two germline ends. Germline assignment: CDR1 MNHEY and CDR2 SVGAGI. The CDR3 spans 15 residues. The CDR3 DNA follows: TGTGCCAGCTTGGAATCGTCTACAGGGCGCTACGAGCAGTACTTC. It translates to CASLESSTGRYEQYF.

V gene TRBV5-1 combines with J gene TRBJ1-5, with D perhaps TRBD1 (5 bases). V lost 4 bases and J 6 bases, leaving 20 bases between the germline ends. The CDR3 spans 16 residues. Per germline, CDR1 SGHRS and CDR2 YFSETQ. The CDR3 loop reads CASSPGDRGRGQPQHF. DNA for the CDR3: TGCGCCAGCAGCCCGGGGGATCGAGGGAGAGGTCAGCCCCAGCATTTT.

The DNA of the CDR3 is TGTGCCAGTAGTATCGGGGGTAGAAGCAATCAGCCCCAGCATTTT. This sequence encodes CASSIGGRSNQPQHF. The rearrangement joins TRBV19 to TRBJ1-5, with D possibly TRBD1 on 5 matching bases. Germline values: CDR1 LNHDA, CDR2 SQIVND (reference sequence). CDR3 length equals 15 residues. The V gene lost 3 bases and the J gene lost 1 base, with 10 bases spanning the gap.

The rearrangement links TRBV30 to TRBJ1-1, with 7 bases matching TRBD1. Trimming at V came to 4 bases and at J to 2 bases, leaving 7 bases not matched to a gene. CDR3 length equals 14 residues. Germline CDR1 is GTSNPN and CDR2 is SVGIG (reference sequence). The CDR3: CAWNMGQINTEAFF. CDR3 nucleotides: TGTGCCTGGAATATGGGACAGATAAACACTGAAGCTTTCTTT.

V is TRBV6-5 and J is TRBJ2-1; TRBD2 agrees at 10 bases. This CDR3 is built from 15 residues. J was trimmed by 8 bases and V by 2 bases; bases with no gene match: 6. Germline V gene data show CDR1 as MNHEY and CDR2 as SVGAGI. The chain's CDR3 is CASSYVAGGFDEQFF. CDR3 sequence (DNA): TGTGCCAGCAGTTACGTAGCGGGGGGTTTTGATGAGCAGTTCTTC.

The rearrangement joins TRBV5-4 to TRBJ1-2; no clear D gene. Trimming pared 4 bases from V and 6 bases from J, leaving 19 bases between. CDR1 and CDR2 from the germline V gene are SGHNT and YYREEE (reference sequence). CDR3 length equals 15 residues. The CDR3 nucleotides are TGTGCCAGCAGCCCGAACATCGAGGGTTACAATGGCTACACCTTC. Translating it yields CASSPNIEGYNGYTF.

The chain links TRBV12-3 or TRBV12-4 to TRBJ1-6, with D possibly TRBD1 on 5 matching bases. This CDR3 contains 13 residues. V lost 9 bases to trimming and J lost 9 bases, with 15 bases between them. The CDR3 coding sequence is TGTGCCAGTACCCCTGGGGGGAGTTCACCCCTCCACTTT. Amino acids: CASTPGGSSPLHF.